This T cell receptor beta chain was recorded in a study of blood T cell repertoires in COVID-19. The junction had 10 bases not matched to a gene; V was cut back by 6 bases and J by 9 bases. From germline, CDR1 is ENHRY and CDR2 SYGVKD. The CDR3 is 16 residues long. Per the authors' pipeline: Amplifying reference gene primers gave estimates of nucleated cell counts. Clones were read by immunoSEQ multiplex PCR, and TCRdb kept only the in-frame ones, dropping some. The DNA gave D and trimming, while V, J and clone size come from that table. The sample shows 100,000 to 150,000 clones, roughly four fifths of them seen only once. Seattle's enrolled individuals joined amid active infection and were then monitored longitudinally.

Sequenced sample: peripheral blood. This rearrangement joins TRBV10-3 to TRBJ2-1, with TRBD2 matching over 14 bases. This TCR was recovered from a man aged 25 to 40 with COVID-19, enrolled during active disease. The CDR3: CAISRTGTSGSGEQFF. Written as DNA, the CDR3 is TGTGCCATCAGCCGAACCGGGACTAGCGGGAGCGGTGAGCAGTTCTTC.